The rows below give T cell receptor beta chains drawn from one sample of a study of T cell repertoires in cytomegalovirus infection. Via MiXCR, TCRdb re-called the reads, giving one row per CDR3 protein. The data show about 680,000 distinct CDR3 sequences, roughly 24% seen once. The sequencing sample was made of CD8+ T cells from PBMCs. These receptors all come from a human donor in good health (CMV status not recorded). Some clones in this sample may be carry-over from other donors' samples. The CDR3 runs from the conserved cysteine through the conserved F or W. D genes are given only for firm matches. Not all rows give a size; the values are once, few, many and, for expanded clones, a class.

j_call clone_size v_call d_call cdr3_aa cdr3_nt
TRBJ2-2 . TRBV20-1 . CSARDPEGTTGELFF TGCAGTGCTAGAGATCCGGAGGGAACCACCGGGGAGCTGTTTTTT
TRBJ1-5 few TRBV6-1 . CASSQDSHSNQPQHF TGTGCCAGCAGTCAGGACAGCCATAGCAATCAGCCCCAGCATTTT
TRBJ1-5 few TRBV7-6 TRBD1 CASSFGFQGANQPQHF TGTGCCAGCAGCTTTGGGTTCCAGGGGGCGAATCAGCCCCAGCATTTT
TRBJ1-1 many TRBV6-1 . CASSVSSRYTEAFF TGTGCCAGCAGTGTTTCCTCGCGGTACACTGAAGCTTTCTTT
TRBJ2-3 many TRBV7-9 TRBD2 CASSTRLAGTDTQYF TGTGCCAGCAGCACCAGACTAGCGGGGACAGATACGCAGTATTTT
TRBJ2-1 . TRBV12-3/TRBV12-4 . CASSRPGLGPHEQFF TGTGCCAGCAGTCGGCCGGGCCTTGGCCCCCATGAGCAGTTCTTC
TRBJ2-6 . TRBV6-8 . CATLLVRGSGANVLTF TGTGCCACCCTTTTGGTGCGGGGCTCTGGGGCCAACGTCCTGACTTTC
TRBJ2-3 . TRBV28 . CASSFSTGDASTDTQYF TGTGCCAGCAGTTTCTCGACAGGCGATGCGAGCACAGATACGCAGTATTTT
TRBJ2-5 many TRBV7-2 . CASSLPGPGETQYF TGTGCCAGCAGCTTACCAGGCCCGGGGGAGACCCAGTACTTC
TRBJ2-3 . TRBV28 TRBD2 CASRLPSGLAGGPSTDTQYF TGTGCCAGCAGGTTACCCTCGGGACTAGCGGGGGGGCCTAGCACAGATACGCAGTATTTT
TRBJ1-1 many TRBV7-9 . CASIRLLTNTEAFF TGTGCCAGCATCCGTCTGCTAACGAACACTGAAGCTTTCTTT
TRBJ2-1 many TRBV4-2 . CASSQGVGRSYNEQFF TGTGCCAGCAGCCAAGGAGTAGGCAGATCCTACAATGAGCAGTTCTTC
TRBJ2-1 few TRBV28 . CASDPRDTSPDEQFF TGTGCCAGCGATCCCCGGGACACCTCACCGGATGAGCAGTTCTTC
TRBJ1-5 . TRBV28 . CASTLWGNSNQPQHF TGTGCCAGCACCCTCTGGGGGAATAGCAATCAGCCCCAGCATTTT
TRBJ2-5 few TRBV5-6 . CASSLDFFQETQYF TGTGCCAGCAGCTTGGACTTCTTCCAAGAGACCCAGTACTTC
TRBJ2-4 . TRBV7-9 . CASSSNRAGNIQYF TGTGCCAGCAGCTCGAACAGGGCGGGGAACATTCAGTACTTC
TRBJ1-2 . TRBV6-6 . CASRDGENYGYTF TGTGCCAGCAGAGACGGGGAAAACTATGGCTACACCTTC
TRBJ1-1 many TRBV7-6 . CASSLYRGTEAFF TGTGCCAGCAGCTTATACCGAGGGACTGAAGCTTTCTTT
TRBJ1-1 . TRBV28 TRBD1 CASSLSDRAVYTEAFF TGTGCCAGCAGTCTCTCGGACAGGGCGGTATACACTGAAGCTTTCTTT